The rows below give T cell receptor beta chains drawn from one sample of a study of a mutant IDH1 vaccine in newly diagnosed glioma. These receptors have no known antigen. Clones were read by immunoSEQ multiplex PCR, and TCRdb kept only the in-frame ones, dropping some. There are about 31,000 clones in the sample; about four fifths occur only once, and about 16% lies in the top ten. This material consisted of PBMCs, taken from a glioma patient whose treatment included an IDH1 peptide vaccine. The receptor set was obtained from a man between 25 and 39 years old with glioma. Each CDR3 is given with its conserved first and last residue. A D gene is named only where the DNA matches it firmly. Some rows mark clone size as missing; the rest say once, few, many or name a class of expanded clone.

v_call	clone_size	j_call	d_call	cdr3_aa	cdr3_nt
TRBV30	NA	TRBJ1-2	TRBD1	CAWSSTGTGILGKVGYTF	TGTGCCTGGAGTTCCACCGGGACAGGGATTCTTGGAAAGGTCGGCTACACCTTC
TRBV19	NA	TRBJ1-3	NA	CASSPDPSSGNTIYF	TGTGCCAGTAGTCCCGACCCCAGCTCTGGAAACACCATATATTTT
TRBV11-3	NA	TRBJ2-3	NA	CASSPGPTTDTQYF	TGTGCCAGCAGCCCGGGTCCTACTACAGATACGCAGTATTTT
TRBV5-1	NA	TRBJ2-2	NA	CASSPGTANTGELFF	TGCGCCAGCAGCCCAGGTACGGCGAACACCGGGGAGCTGTTTTTT
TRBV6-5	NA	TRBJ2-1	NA	CASSYWGGRENEQFF	TGTGCCAGCAGTTATTGGGGGGGCAGGGAAAATGAGCAGTTCTTC
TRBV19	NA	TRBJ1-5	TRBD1	CASRQGDLAQHF	TGTGCCAGTAGACAGGGGGACTTGGCCCAGCATTTT
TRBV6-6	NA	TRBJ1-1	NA	CASSYPNREDTEAFF	TGTGCCAGCAGTTACCCTAACAGGGAGGACACTGAAGCTTTCTTT
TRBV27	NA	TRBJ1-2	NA	CASRSTFNYGYTF	TGTGCCAGCAGGTCCACCTTTAACTATGGCTACACCTTC
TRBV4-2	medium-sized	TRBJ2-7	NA	CASSQQTGYEQYF	TGTGCCAGCAGCCAGCAAACAGGATACGAGCAGTACTTC
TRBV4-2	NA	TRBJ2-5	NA	CASSQEAPETQYF	TGTGCCAGCAGCCAAGAGGCCCCCGAGACCCAGTACTTC
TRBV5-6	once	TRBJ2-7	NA	CASMETGVSGDEQYF	TGTGCCAGCATGGAAACGGGGGTGTCAGGTGACGAGCAGTACTTC